The clone carrying this T cell receptor beta chain was counted a few times. This record comes from a study of T-cell reconstitution after alpha-beta-depleted transplantation in children. Unique molecular identifiers featured in how the TCRbeta library was prepared. TCRdb fed the PCR reads into MiXCR, producing one record per CDR3 protein. Of approximately 500,000 distinct CDR3 sequences listed, over 9.5% are singletons. This receptor was obtained from a child between 2 and 9 years old with inherited bone marrow failure, due to receive a stem cell transplant. The source was PBMCs, collected before TCRalphabeta/CD19-depleted stem cell transplant.

The chain's CDR3 is CASSQGPLITKNIQYF. The CDR3 nucleotides read TGTGCCAGCAGTCAGGGACCTCTGATCACCAAAAACATTCAGTACTTC. The chain carries TRBV4-2 and TRBJ2-4; perhaps D is TRBD1 or TRBD2 (5 bases each). Germline V gene lookup returns CDR1 LGHNA and CDR2 YNFKEQ. Trimming took 6 bases from V and 2 from J, leaving 17 bases between them. The CDR3 sequence is 16 residues long.